This is a list of T cell receptor beta chains from one sample in a study of cytomegalovirus exposure and HLA in healthy donors. Repertoires were generated with immunoSEQ multiplex PCR, while TCRdb's copy carries only in-frame clones and drops some. In the table there are over 150,000 clones, approximately 88% of which are singletons. The sample taken for sequencing was PBMCs. The source of these receptors is a boy aged 2 to 10 in good health and CMV-seronegative. Both conserved end residues are part of each CDR3. Each record gives: CDR3 DNA, CDR3 protein, J gene, D gene, clone size, V gene. The D gene is left open where the match is weak. Only some rows state a clone size, as once, few, many or a class for expanded clones.

cdr3_nt: TGTGCCAGCTGGACAGGGGTGGGATACGAGCAGTACTTC; cdr3_aa: CASWTGVGYEQYF; j_call: TRBJ2-7; d_call: TRBD1; clone_size: .; v_call: TRBV5-5
cdr3_nt: TGTGCCAGCAGTCAAGGAAGCGGGAGACTATATGAGCAATTCTTC; cdr3_aa: CASSQGSGRLYEQFF; j_call: TRBJ2-1; d_call: TRBD2; clone_size: .; v_call: TRBV6-4
cdr3_nt: TGTGCCAGCAGCTCCTCCGGGTTCTCTGGAAACACCATATATTTT; cdr3_aa: CASSSSGFSGNTIYF; j_call: TRBJ1-3; d_call: .; clone_size: .; v_call: TRBV7-8
cdr3_nt: TGTGCCAGCAGCTGGGGGCTAGACTACTACGAGCAGTACTTC; cdr3_aa: CASSWGLDYYEQYF; j_call: TRBJ2-7; d_call: .; clone_size: .; v_call: TRBV13
cdr3_nt: TGTGCCAGCAGGCAGGGAAGCGAGCAGTACTTC; cdr3_aa: CASRQGSEQYF; j_call: TRBJ2-7; d_call: .; clone_size: .; v_call: TRBV2
cdr3_nt: TGTGCCACCAGCAGAGTGAGGCTAGCGGGAGGGTTATACGAGCAGTACTTC; cdr3_aa: CATSRVRLAGGLYEQYF; j_call: TRBJ2-7; d_call: TRBD2; clone_size: .; v_call: TRBV15
cdr3_nt: TGTGCCAGCAGTCCTCAGGGGACGGGTGGAGAGACCCAGTACTTC; cdr3_aa: CASSPQGTGGETQYF; j_call: TRBJ2-5; d_call: .; clone_size: .; v_call: TRBV27
cdr3_nt: TGTGCCAGCAGTGCCGGTAGCGGGAGGGCCGCAAATCGTAAGAGCTCCTACAATGAGCAGTTCTTC; cdr3_aa: CASSAGSGRAANRKSSYNEQFF; j_call: TRBJ2-1; d_call: TRBD2; clone_size: .; v_call: TRBV2
cdr3_nt: TGTGCCAGCAGTGACCATCCGGGAGAACACAACGAGCAGTACTTC; cdr3_aa: CASSDHPGEHNEQYF; j_call: TRBJ2-7; d_call: .; clone_size: .; v_call: TRBV2
cdr3_nt: TGTGCCAGCAGTTACGGGGTCAACTATGGCTACACCTTC; cdr3_aa: CASSYGVNYGYTF; j_call: TRBJ1-2; d_call: .; clone_size: .; v_call: TRBV2
cdr3_nt: TGTGCCAGCAGTGAAGAGGACTGGCGGGAGGTTTACCACGAGCAGTACTTC; cdr3_aa: CASSEEDWREVYHEQYF; j_call: TRBJ2-7; d_call: TRBD2; clone_size: .; v_call: TRBV2
cdr3_nt: TGTGCCAGCAGGCCAGGGACAGCCTCTGGAAACACCATATATTTT; cdr3_aa: CASRPGTASGNTIYF; j_call: TRBJ1-3; d_call: TRBD1; clone_size: .; v_call: TRBV6-1
cdr3_nt: TGTGCCAGCAGCGCAGGGACAGGGGGATATAGTCAGCCCCAGCATTTT; cdr3_aa: CASSAGTGGYSQPQHF; j_call: TRBJ1-5; d_call: TRBD1; clone_size: .; v_call: TRBV7-2
cdr3_nt: TGTGCCAGTAGTATTTACAGCTCTAGCAATCAGCCCCAGCATTTT; cdr3_aa: CASSIYSSSNQPQHF; j_call: TRBJ1-5; d_call: .; clone_size: .; v_call: TRBV19
cdr3_nt: TGTGCCAGCAGCGGAGGGACTAGCGGGAATCCGGCCAATACGCAGTATTTT; cdr3_aa: CASSGGTSGNPANTQYF; j_call: TRBJ2-3; d_call: TRBD2; clone_size: once; v_call: TRBV2
cdr3_nt: TGTGCCAGCAGCTTGAACGAGTTTTACGAGCAGTACTTC; cdr3_aa: CASSLNEFYEQYF; j_call: TRBJ2-7; d_call: .; clone_size: .; v_call: TRBV5-6
cdr3_nt: TGCGCCGGCAGCTTATTAGGGGAGGTTGAAGAGACCCAGTACTTC; cdr3_aa: CAGSLLGEVEETQYF; j_call: TRBJ2-5; d_call: .; clone_size: .; v_call: TRBV5-1
cdr3_nt: TGTGCCAGCAGTGAAGCGCTCGGGGTGAACACCGGGGAGCTGTTTTTT; cdr3_aa: CASSEALGVNTGELFF; j_call: TRBJ2-2; d_call: .; clone_size: .; v_call: TRBV6-1
cdr3_nt: TGTGCCAGCAGCTTAGCGTACAGCGGGAACTACGAGCAGTACTTC; cdr3_aa: CASSLAYSGNYEQYF; j_call: TRBJ2-7; d_call: TRBD2; clone_size: few; v_call: TRBV7-6
cdr3_nt: TGTGCCAGCAGTTCACAGGGATGGGAGCAAGAGACCCAGTACTTC; cdr3_aa: CASSSQGWEQETQYF; j_call: TRBJ2-5; d_call: .; clone_size: once; v_call: TRBV27
cdr3_nt: TGTGCCAGCAGTTCGGGACAGGGGGGCGAGCAGTACTTC; cdr3_aa: CASSSGQGGEQYF; j_call: TRBJ2-7; d_call: TRBD1; clone_size: .; v_call: TRBV6-5
cdr3_nt: TGCGCCAGCAGCCAAAATGATGGGCGCGAGCAGTACTTC; cdr3_aa: CASSQNDGREQYF; j_call: TRBJ2-7; d_call: .; clone_size: once; v_call: TRBV4-1
cdr3_nt: TGTGCCAGCAGCTTAGGGACTAGCAGCTACAATGAGCAGTTCTTC; cdr3_aa: CASSLGTSSYNEQFF; j_call: TRBJ2-1; d_call: TRBD2; clone_size: few; v_call: TRBV7-9
cdr3_nt: TGTGCCAGCATCAATCAGGGCTCCGCTAATGAAAAACTGTTTTTT; cdr3_aa: CASINQGSANEKLFF; j_call: TRBJ1-4; d_call: .; clone_size: .; v_call: TRBV2
cdr3_nt: TGTGCCAGCAGCCTATTAGCGATGGGAGGGGGTGAGCAGTTCTTC; cdr3_aa: CASSLLAMGGGEQFF; j_call: TRBJ2-1; d_call: .; clone_size: .; v_call: TRBV6-5
cdr3_nt: TGTGCCAGCAGCTTGGGGAGGGAGAGGGAAGCTTTCTTT; cdr3_aa: CASSLGREREAFF; j_call: TRBJ1-1; d_call: .; clone_size: few; v_call: TRBV5-6
cdr3_nt: TGTGCCAGCAGCCCTTCGGGGGAGTGGAGTCAGCCCCAGCATTTT; cdr3_aa: CASSPSGEWSQPQHF; j_call: TRBJ1-5; d_call: .; clone_size: .; v_call: TRBV4-2
cdr3_nt: TGTGCCAGCAGTTCCTCTCGCGGGACAGGGGGCAGTCAGCCCCAGCATTTT; cdr3_aa: CASSSSRGTGGSQPQHF; j_call: TRBJ1-5; d_call: TRBD1; clone_size: .; v_call: TRBV27
cdr3_nt: TGTGCCAGCAGCCAAGTATATTCCAGCAGGGGGCACGAAAAACTGTTTTTT; cdr3_aa: CASSQVYSSRGHEKLFF; j_call: TRBJ1-4; d_call: TRBD1; clone_size: .; v_call: TRBV4-2
cdr3_nt: TGCGCCAGCAGCGCCGCGGGAGCCTACGAGCAGTACTTC; cdr3_aa: CASSAAGAYEQYF; j_call: TRBJ2-7; d_call: TRBD2; clone_size: .; v_call: TRBV10-1
cdr3_nt: TGTGCCATCACCTCAGACAGGGGGATTGGAAATGAGCAGTTCTTC; cdr3_aa: CAITSDRGIGNEQFF; j_call: TRBJ2-1; d_call: TRBD1; clone_size: .; v_call: TRBV10-3
cdr3_nt: TGTGCCAGCAGCTTAGGGCAGACAGGGAAGGAGACCCAGTACTTC; cdr3_aa: CASSLGQTGKETQYF; j_call: TRBJ2-5; d_call: TRBD1; clone_size: .; v_call: TRBV7-9
cdr3_nt: TGTGCCAGCAGCCAAGGTATAGCGGGAGGGCCCGCAGATACGCAGTATTTT; cdr3_aa: CASSQGIAGGPADTQYF; j_call: TRBJ2-3; d_call: TRBD2; clone_size: .; v_call: TRBV14
cdr3_nt: TGTGCCAGCAGCCGAAGACAGAACGATAATGAAAAACTGTTTTTT; cdr3_aa: CASSRRQNDNEKLFF; j_call: TRBJ1-4; d_call: .; clone_size: .; v_call: TRBV5-4
cdr3_nt: TGTGCCAGCAGTGCCGGGACTAGCGGTGGCTACGAGCAGTACTTC; cdr3_aa: CASSAGTSGGYEQYF; j_call: TRBJ2-7; d_call: TRBD2; clone_size: .; v_call: TRBV6-1
cdr3_nt: TGCGCCAGCAGCCAAGATCCGGCACAGGGGATTTACAATGAGCAGTTCTTC; cdr3_aa: CASSQDPAQGIYNEQFF; j_call: TRBJ2-1; d_call: TRBD1; clone_size: .; v_call: TRBV4-1
cdr3_nt: TGTGCCAGCAGCTCCGGGACAGGGGACTATGGCTACACCTTC; cdr3_aa: CASSSGTGDYGYTF; j_call: TRBJ1-2; d_call: TRBD1; clone_size: .; v_call: TRBV7-9
cdr3_nt: TGTGCCAGCAGCTTGGGGCTACAGGGGTGGGGCTACACCTTC; cdr3_aa: CASSLGLQGWGYTF; j_call: TRBJ1-2; d_call: TRBD1; clone_size: .; v_call: TRBV5-4
cdr3_nt: TGTGCCAGCAGCTTTAGTGTGGTATCGCGGACTGAAGCTTTCTTT; cdr3_aa: CASSFSVVSRTEAFF; j_call: TRBJ1-1; d_call: .; clone_size: few; v_call: TRBV5-5
cdr3_nt: TGTGCCATCAATCCAGCGGGAGAAGATGAGCAGTTCTTC; cdr3_aa: CAINPAGEDEQFF; j_call: TRBJ2-1; d_call: TRBD2; clone_size: .; v_call: TRBV10-3
cdr3_nt: TGTGCCAGCAGCGACGGGGTCAATCAGCCCCAGCATTTT; cdr3_aa: CASSDGVNQPQHF; j_call: TRBJ1-5; d_call: .; clone_size: once; v_call: TRBV5-4
cdr3_nt: TGCAGCGTTGGCTCCGGAGGTGGCACTTATTCCTACGAGCAGTACTTC; cdr3_aa: CSVGSGGGTYSYEQYF; j_call: TRBJ2-7; d_call: .; clone_size: .; v_call: TRBV29-1
cdr3_nt: TGTGCCAGCAGCACCCCCGGGCGGGTGACTGAAGCTTTCTTT; cdr3_aa: CASSTPGRVTEAFF; j_call: TRBJ1-1; d_call: .; clone_size: .; v_call: TRBV11-2
cdr3_nt: TGCAGCGTGTTCAGGGGGAGCTACACTGAAGCTTTCTTT; cdr3_aa: CSVFRGSYTEAFF; j_call: TRBJ1-1; d_call: TRBD1; clone_size: .; v_call: TRBV29-1
cdr3_nt: TGTGCCAGCATCCCGCCGGGACAGGGGAAGAACTATGGCTACACCTTC; cdr3_aa: CASIPPGQGKNYGYTF; j_call: TRBJ1-2; d_call: TRBD1; clone_size: .; v_call: TRBV5-8
cdr3_nt: TGTGCCATCGGCCTAGCGGGAGACAATGAGCAGTTCTTC; cdr3_aa: CAIGLAGDNEQFF; j_call: TRBJ2-1; d_call: TRBD2; clone_size: .; v_call: TRBV10-3
cdr3_nt: TGTGCCAGCAGTTTATCAGGGGAATCAACAGATACGCAGTATTTT; cdr3_aa: CASSLSGESTDTQYF; j_call: TRBJ2-3; d_call: .; clone_size: .; v_call: TRBV27
cdr3_nt: TGTGCCAGCAGCCGCCCCACTAGCGGGAGCGAGCAGTACTTC; cdr3_aa: CASSRPTSGSEQYF; j_call: TRBJ2-7; d_call: TRBD2; clone_size: .; v_call: TRBV13
cdr3_nt: TGTGCCAGCAGTCATCCCCGGGACACACCCGTCTACGAGCAGTACTTC; cdr3_aa: CASSHPRDTPVYEQYF; j_call: TRBJ2-7; d_call: .; clone_size: .; v_call: TRBV6-6
cdr3_nt: TGTGCCAGCAGCCGAGGTTATAGGGCTTTCTTT; cdr3_aa: CASSRGYRAFF; j_call: TRBJ1-1; d_call: .; clone_size: .; v_call: TRBV28
cdr3_nt: TGCGCCAGCAGTCCGGGACTAGCGGGATTGGATACGCAGTATTTT; cdr3_aa: CASSPGLAGLDTQYF; j_call: TRBJ2-3; d_call: TRBD2; clone_size: .; v_call: TRBV10-1
cdr3_nt: TGTGCCAGCAGCTCTGTAGCGGGAGGGCGCATCACAGATACGCAGTATTTT; cdr3_aa: CASSSVAGGRITDTQYF; j_call: TRBJ2-3; d_call: TRBD2; clone_size: .; v_call: TRBV7-6
cdr3_nt: TGTGCCAGCAGTTCGGGACTAGCGGGCGCAGATACGCAGTATTTT; cdr3_aa: CASSSGLAGADTQYF; j_call: TRBJ2-3; d_call: TRBD2; clone_size: .; v_call: TRBV2